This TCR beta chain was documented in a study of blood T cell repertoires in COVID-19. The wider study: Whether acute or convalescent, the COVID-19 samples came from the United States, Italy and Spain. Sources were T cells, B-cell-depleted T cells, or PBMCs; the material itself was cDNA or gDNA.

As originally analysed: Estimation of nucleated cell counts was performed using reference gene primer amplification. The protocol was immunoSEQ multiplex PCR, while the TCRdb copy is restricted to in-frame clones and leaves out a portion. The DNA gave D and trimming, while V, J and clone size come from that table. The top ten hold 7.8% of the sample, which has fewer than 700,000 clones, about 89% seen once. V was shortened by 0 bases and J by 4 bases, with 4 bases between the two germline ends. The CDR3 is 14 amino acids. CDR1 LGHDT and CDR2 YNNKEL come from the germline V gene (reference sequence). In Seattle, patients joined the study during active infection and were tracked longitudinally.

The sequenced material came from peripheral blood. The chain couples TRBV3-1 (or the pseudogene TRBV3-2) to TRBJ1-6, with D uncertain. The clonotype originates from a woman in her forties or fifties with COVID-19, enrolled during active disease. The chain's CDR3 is CASSQDLYNSPLHF. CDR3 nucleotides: TGTGCCAGCAGCCAAGACCTGTATAATTCACCCCTCCACTTT.